This TCR beta chain was identified during a study of T-cell reconstitution after alpha-beta-depleted transplantation in children. Unique molecular identifiers tagged the TCRbeta library. One entry per CDR3 protein, called by TCRdb with MiXCR from the PCR reads. In the table there are roughly 350,000 distinct CDR3 sequences, 10% of which are singletons. The germline V and J ends were trimmed by 1 base and 3 bases, with 13 bases remaining between them. The CDR3 is 15 amino acids. This material consisted of PBMCs from the stem cell graft donor, taken from the stem cell graft. The chain uses TRBV12-3 or TRBV12-4 and TRBJ2-7; weak D call: TRBD1 (5 bases). The sequence came from a human donor who donated a stem cell graft to a child with acute lymphoblastic leukemia. CDR3 DNA: TGTGCCAGCAGTTTAGTGCAGGGAATGATCTACGAGCAGTACTTC. It specifies CASSLVQGMIYEQYF.